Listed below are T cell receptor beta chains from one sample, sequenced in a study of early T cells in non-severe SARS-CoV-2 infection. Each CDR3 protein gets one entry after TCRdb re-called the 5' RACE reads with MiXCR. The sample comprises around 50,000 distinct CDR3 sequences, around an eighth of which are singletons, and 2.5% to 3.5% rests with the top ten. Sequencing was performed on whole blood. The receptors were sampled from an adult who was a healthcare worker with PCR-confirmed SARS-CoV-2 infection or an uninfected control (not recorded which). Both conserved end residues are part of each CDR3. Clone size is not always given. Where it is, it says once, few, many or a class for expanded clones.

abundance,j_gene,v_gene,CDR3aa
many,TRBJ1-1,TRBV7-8,CASSLVPGRVNTEAFF
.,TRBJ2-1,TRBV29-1,CSAGNRENEQFF
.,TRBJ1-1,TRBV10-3,CAISGRENTEAFF
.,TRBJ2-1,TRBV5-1,CASSLLPVGAVNEQFF
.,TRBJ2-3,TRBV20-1,CSAQRGTSGLTDTQYF
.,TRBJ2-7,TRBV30,CAWSVNYFDEQYF
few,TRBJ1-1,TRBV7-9,CASSPGQGETEAFF
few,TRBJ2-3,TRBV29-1,CSVEVILSTDTQYF
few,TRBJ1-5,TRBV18,CASSPQDSNQPQHF
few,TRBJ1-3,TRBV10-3,CAISESNRNTIYF
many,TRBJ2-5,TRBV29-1,CSVDTSSQETQYF
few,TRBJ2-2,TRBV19,CASYRERTGELFF
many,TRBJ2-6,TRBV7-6,CASSPLAGGTGANVLTF
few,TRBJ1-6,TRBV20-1,CSATNPGQGSPLHF
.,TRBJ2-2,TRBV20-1,CSAPRRGTGELFF
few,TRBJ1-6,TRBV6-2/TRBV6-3,CASSPTGNSPLHF
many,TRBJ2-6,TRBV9,CASSRQGASSGANVLTF
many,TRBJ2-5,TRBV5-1,CASSSGRTQETQYF
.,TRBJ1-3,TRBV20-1,CSARGGGNTIYF
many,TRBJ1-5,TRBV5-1,CASSLEGGNQPQHF
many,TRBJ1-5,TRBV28,CASSLYRGQPQHF
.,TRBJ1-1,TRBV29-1,CSVGQNTEAFF
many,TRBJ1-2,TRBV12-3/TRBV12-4,CASSRTGAYGYTF